These T cell receptor beta chains were read from a single sample in a study of T cell changes during pregnancy in multiple sclerosis. Sequencing was performed with immunoSEQ multiplex PCR; in TCRdb, only in-frame clones are kept and a portion is missing. This table has approximately 35,000 clones, around 92% appearing once. Specimen: PBMCs (not recorded whether the cells were cultured). Source of these receptors: a female donor with multiple sclerosis, enrolled in a pregnancy study. Each CDR3 is given with its conserved first and last residue. A D gene is named only where the DNA matches it firmly. For some rows the clone size is stated as once, few or many, or as a class when expanded; others skip it.

abundance,d_gene,v_gene,j_gene,CDR3nt,CDR3aa
once,NA,TRBV5-6,TRBJ1-6,TGTGCCAGCAGCTTGACAAATTCACCCCTCCACTTT,CASSLTNSPLHF
NA,NA,TRBV13,TRBJ1-5,TGTGCCAGCAGCTCGGGGATTAGCAATCAGCCCCAGCATTTT,CASSSGISNQPQHF
NA,NA,TRBV10-1,TRBJ2-7,TGCGCCAGCAGACAATACAACAGGGATAGCTCCTACGAGCAGTACTTC,CASRQYNRDSSYEQYF
NA,NA,TRBV5-1,TRBJ2-2,TGCGCCAGCAGCCCAGATCAGACCGGGGAGCTGTTTTTT,CASSPDQTGELFF
NA,NA,TRBV27,TRBJ1-1,TGTGCCAGCAGTGATATGGCTGGGAACACTGAAGCTTTCTTT,CASSDMAGNTEAFF
NA,NA,TRBV7-2,TRBJ1-2,TGTGCCAGCACCGGGGGGGGCTATGGCTACACCTTC,CASTGGGYGYTF
NA,NA,TRBV18,TRBJ1-2,TGTGCCAGCTCACCACCTTTCGGGGAGAACTATGGCTACACCTTC,CASSPPFGENYGYTF
NA,TRBD1,TRBV9,TRBJ1-4,TGTGCCAGCAGCCTTGACGGACAGGGGTTCAAACTGTTTTTT,CASSLDGQGFKLFF
NA,NA,TRBV5-6,TRBJ2-3,TGTGCCAGCAGCTTGTCAGATACGCAGTATTTT,CASSLSDTQYF
NA,NA,TRBV30,TRBJ1-3,TGTGCCTGGGGGCTAGGGTCGGGAAACACCATATATTTT,CAWGLGSGNTIYF
NA,NA,TRBV6-1,TRBJ2-7,TGTGCCAGCAGTGGGGACACCCATTCTTACTTC,CASSGDTHSYF
NA,NA,TRBV7-2,TRBJ1-1,TGTGCCAGCAGCTTCGGTGGGGACACTGAAGCTTTCTTT,CASSFGGDTEAFF
NA,NA,TRBV18,TRBJ2-7,TGTGCCAGCTCACCACCGTCCGGGGCCTACGAGCAGTACTTC,CASSPPSGAYEQYF